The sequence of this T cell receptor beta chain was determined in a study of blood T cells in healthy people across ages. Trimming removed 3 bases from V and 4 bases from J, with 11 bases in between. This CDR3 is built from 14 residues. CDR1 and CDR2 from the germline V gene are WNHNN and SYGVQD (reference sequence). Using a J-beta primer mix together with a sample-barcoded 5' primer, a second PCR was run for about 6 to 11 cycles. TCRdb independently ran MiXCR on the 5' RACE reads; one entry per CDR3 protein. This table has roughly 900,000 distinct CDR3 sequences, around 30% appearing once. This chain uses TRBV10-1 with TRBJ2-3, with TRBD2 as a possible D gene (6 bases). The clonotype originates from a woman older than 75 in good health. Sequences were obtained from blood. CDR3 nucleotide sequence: TGCGCCAGCAGTGACGCGGGAATCGCAGATACGCAGTATTTT. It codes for CASSDAGIADTQYF.